This T cell receptor (beta chain) originates from a study of blood T cell repertoires in COVID-19. Across the whole study: Both acute and convalescent COVID-19 samples were obtained from the United States, Italy and Spain. PBMCs, B-cell-depleted T cells, or T cells provided the cDNA or gDNA that made up the material.

Trimming took off 8 bases at V and 10 bases at J, with 12 bases between the two ends. This CDR3 has 12 residues. Germline CDR1 and CDR2: WNHNN and SYGVQD (reference sequence). Per the study methods: Estimated nucleated cell counts came from reference gene primer amplification. Profiled with immunoSEQ multiplex PCR; TCRdb holds only in-frame clones, not every one. That table supplies the V and J calls and clone size; D and trimming were determined from the DNA. The data show 100,000 to 150,000 clones, roughly three quarters seen once. The chain links TRBV10-1 to TRBJ1-6; D not resolved. Specimen: peripheral blood. This clonotype was sampled from a woman aged 70 to 79 with acute or convalescent COVID-19. This CDR3 reads CASGPSGSPLHF. Here the CDR3 DNA reads TGCGCCAGCGGCCCCAGCGGGTCACCCCTCCACTTT.